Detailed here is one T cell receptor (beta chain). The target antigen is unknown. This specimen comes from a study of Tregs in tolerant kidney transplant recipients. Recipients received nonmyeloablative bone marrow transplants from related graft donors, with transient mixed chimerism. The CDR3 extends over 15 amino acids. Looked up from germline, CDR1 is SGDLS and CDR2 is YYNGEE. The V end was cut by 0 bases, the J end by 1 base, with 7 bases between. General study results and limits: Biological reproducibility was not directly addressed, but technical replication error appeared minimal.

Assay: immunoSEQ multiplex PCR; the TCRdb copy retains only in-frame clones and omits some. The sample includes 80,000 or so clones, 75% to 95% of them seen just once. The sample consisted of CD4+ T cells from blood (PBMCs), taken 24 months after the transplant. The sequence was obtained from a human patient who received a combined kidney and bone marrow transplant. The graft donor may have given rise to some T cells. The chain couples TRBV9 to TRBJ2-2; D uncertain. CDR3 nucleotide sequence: TGTGCCAGCAGCGTAGGGGCCCAGAACACCGGGGAGCTGTTTTTT. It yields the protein CASSVGAQNTGELFF.